The 21 T cell receptor beta chains listed next were all sequenced from one sample in a study of blood T cell repertoires in COVID-19. The assay was immunoSEQ multiplex PCR, and TCRdb's table has in-frame clones only and misses some. The sample yields fewer than 200,000 clones, over 75% seen once. The specimen sequenced was peripheral blood. All receptors come from a woman aged 70-85 years with acute or convalescent COVID-19.

The V call is TRBV19, the J call TRBJ1-2; 11 bases match TRBD1. The CDR3 is 15 residues long. The V segment lost 5 bases and the J segment 4 bases; nucleotides outside the gene matches: 6. Per the germline V gene, CDR1 is LNHDA and CDR2 is SQIVND (reference sequence). Written as DNA, the CDR3 is TGTGCCAGTAGTCTGCGGGGACAGGGGGTCTATGGCTACACCTTC. This codes for CASSLRGQGVYGYTF.

The chain links TRBV4-2 to TRBJ1-2; 11 bases agree with TRBD1. CDR1 is LGHNA, CDR2 YNFKEQ, per germline. V was pared by 3 bases and J by 4 bases, with 7 bases of the junction left unmatched. This CDR3 is 16 amino acids long. The DNA of the CDR3 is TGTGCCAGCAGCCAGGAACGGACAGGGGGCATCTATGGCTACACCTTC. It encodes CASSQERTGGIYGYTF.

This chain links TRBV4-1 with TRBJ2-4; tentative D call: TRBD2 (7 bases). CDR3 length equals 20 residues. V dropped 1 base and J dropped 0 bases, with 22 bases sitting between them. CDR1 is MGHRA, CDR2 YSYEKL, per germline. This CDR3 reads CASSQAQGWGGDLAKNIQYF. The CDR3 DNA reads as TGCGCCAGCAGCCAAGCTCAGGGCTGGGGGGGCGACCTAGCCAAAAACATTCAGTACTTC.

This chain uses TRBV5-5 with TRBJ2-7; 7 bases fit TRBD2. Germline CDR1 is SGHKS and CDR2 is YYEKEE (reference sequence). Trimming removed 2 bases from V and 5 bases from J; junction bases left unmatched: 13. CDR3 size: 16 residues. The CDR3 sequence is CASSLDAGRPWDEQYF. DNA of the CDR3: TGTGCCAGCAGCTTAGACGCCGGGAGGCCCTGGGACGAGCAGTACTTC.

The V call is TRBV19, the J call TRBJ2-5, with 9 bases lining up with TRBD1. This CDR3 is built from 15 residues. With V trimmed by 3 bases and J by 4 bases, 6 bases remained unmatched. The germline V gene has CDR1 LNHDA and CDR2 SQIVND (reference sequence). Here the CDR3 DNA reads TGTGCCAGTAGTATCCCGGGACAGGGTAGAGAGACCCAGTACTTC. Amino acids: CASSIPGQGRETQYF.

This clone was seen more than once but under ten times. The genes are TRBV5-4 and TRBJ2-1; D is unclear. This CDR3 has 15 residues. Trimming left V 0 bases short and J 4 bases short, with 11 bases between. Germline V gives CDR1 SGHNT, CDR2 YYREEE (reference sequence). CDR3 sequence reads: CASSLARGEYNEQFF. The DNA of the CDR3 is TGTGCCAGCAGCTTGGCTAGAGGAGAATACAATGAGCAGTTCTTC.

The rearrangement links TRBV3-1 (or the pseudogene TRBV3-2) to TRBJ2-7; D call uncertain. The CDR3 consists of 12 residues. CDR1 is LGHDT and CDR2 is YNNKEL in the germline V gene (reference sequence). The ends were cut back, 2 bases at V and 9 bases at J, with 11 bases in the middle. This CDR3 reads CASSQLNVGQYF. The DNA of the CDR3 is TGTGCCAGCAGCCAACTGAATGTCGGGCAGTACTTC.

DNA for the CDR3: TGCGCCAGCAGCCAAAGGGGTCGGGGGGACACCGGGGAGCTGTTTTTT. It is translated as CASSQRGRGDTGELFF. The V gene is TRBV4-1, the J gene TRBJ2-2; TRBD2 matches at 7 bases. Per the germline V gene, CDR1 is MGHRA and CDR2 is YSYEKL. Unmatched junction bases numbered 6, after V lost 2 bases and J lost 3 bases. The CDR3 is made up of 16 amino acids.

The genes are TRBV9 and TRBJ2-7; tentatively, D is TRBD2 (5 bases). Between the trimmed V and J ends, which lost 3 bases and 5 bases, there was a span of 12 bases. CDR1 is SGDLS and CDR2 is YYNGEE in the germline V gene. This CDR3 spans 13 amino acids. In nucleotides, the CDR3 is TGTGCCAGCAGCGGTGAGGGAATCCACGAGCAGTACTTC. It yields the protein CASSGEGIHEQYF.

The chain joins TRBV10-3 to TRBJ2-2; weak D call: TRBD2 (6 bases). Germline loops: CDR1 ENHRY, CDR2 SYGVKD. With 0 bases removed from V and 4 bases from J, the gap between germline ends came to 15 bases. This CDR3 has 17 residues. The CDR3 region is CAISESRASVSTGELFF. CDR3 bases: TGTGCCATCAGTGAGTCGAGGGCTAGCGTGAGCACCGGGGAGCTGTTTTTT.

This clone occurred once. This chain uses TRBV2 with TRBJ2-3; perhaps TRBD1 as D (7 bases). Trimming removed 3 bases from V and 4 bases from J, with 14 bases in between. Germline V gene lookup returns CDR1 SNHLY and CDR2 FYNNEI. The CDR3 is made up of 15 amino acids. CDR3 bases: TGTGCCAGCAGTGAGATGGAGGGGGCGGCAGATACGCAGTATTTT. Translating it yields CASSEMEGAADTQYF.

This clone was seen just once. This chain links TRBV19 with TRBJ2-5; 7 bases align to TRBD2. Per germline, CDR1 LNHDA and CDR2 SQIVND (reference sequence). The V segment lost 5 bases and the J segment 2 bases; nucleotides outside the gene matches: 8. CDR3 length: 15 amino acids. CDR3 residues: CASSGVAGPQETQYF. In DNA form, the CDR3 reads TGTGCCAGTAGTGGGGTAGCGGGCCCACAAGAGACCCAGTACTTC.

In DNA form, the CDR3 reads TGTGCCAGCAGCTTTGCGAGCGGGAGAAGTACAATACAGCAGTTCTTC. It encodes CASSFASGRSTIQQFF. This chain links TRBV7-2 with TRBJ2-1, with 8 bases matching TRBD2. The V gene end was trimmed by 3 bases and the J gene end by 11 bases; junction bases not matched to a gene: 15. The CDR3 sequence is 16 residues long. Germline loops: CDR1 SGHTA, CDR2 FQGNSA.

In this sample, this clone turned up a few times. Within the sample, other DNA sequences also encode this same CDR3. The genes are TRBV6-5 and TRBJ2-1; D not resolved. Trimming removed 6 bases from V and 2 bases from J, with 5 bases in between. Germline lookup yields CDR1 MNHEY and CDR2 SVGAGI. This CDR3 region has 12 residues. The chain's CDR3 is CASSTTYNEQFF. DNA for the CDR3: TGTGCCAGCAGCACAACCTACAATGAGCAGTTCTTC.

This chain links TRBV19 with TRBJ2-2; 13 bases align to TRBD2. The CDR3 totals 17 residues. The germline gives CDR1 LNHDA, CDR2 SQIVND (reference sequence). V gave up 9 bases and J gave up 2 bases; unmatched junction bases: 9. In DNA form, the CDR3 reads TGTGCCAGCTACCCAGGGGGACTAGCGGGAAACACCGGGGAGCTGTTTTTT. It is translated as CASYPGGLAGNTGELFF.

The gene calls are TRBV19 and TRBJ2-3, with 8 bases matching TRBD1. CDR1 is LNHDA and CDR2 is SQIVND in the germline V gene (reference sequence). The CDR3 covers 13 residues. V dropped 6 bases and J dropped 6; count of bases not matched to a gene: 5. This CDR3 is CASRGQGGDTQYF. The CDR3 nucleotides are TGTGCCAGTAGAGGACAGGGTGGCGATACGCAGTATTTT.

This chain connects TRBV11-3 to TRBJ1-3, with 9 bases aligning to TRBD1. CDR1 is SGHNT and CDR2 is YENEEA in the germline V gene. V was pared by 5 bases and J by 0 bases, with 8 bases of the junction left unmatched. CDR3 length equals 17 residues. CDR3 amino acids: CASSPWGTGNSGNTIYF. In DNA form, the CDR3 reads TGTGCCAGCAGCCCCTGGGGGACAGGGAACTCTGGAAACACCATATATTTT. The full variable domain, its missing parts supplied by reference TRBV11-3 and TRBJ1-3, is EAGVVQSPRYKIIEKKQPVAFWCNPISGHNTLYWYLQNLGQGPELLIRYENEEAVDDSQLPKDRFSAERLKGVDSTLKIQPAELGDSAVYLCASSPWGTGNSGNTIYFGEGSWLTVV.

The chain couples TRBV15 to TRBJ1-5, with D possibly TRBD1 on 6 matching bases. From germline, CDR1 is LNHNV and CDR2 YYDKDF (reference sequence). The CDR3 is 15 residues long. The V end lost 1 base, the J end lost 4 bases, and 11 bases lay between the germline ends. The CDR3 region is CATSRGTVTNQPQHF. The CDR3 nucleotides are TGTGCCACCAGCAGAGGGACAGTCACTAATCAGCCCCAGCATTTT.

The gene calls are TRBV6-5 and TRBJ2-5; 9 bases agree with TRBD2. CDR1 is MNHEY, CDR2 SVGAGI, per germline. The CDR3 contains 15 residues. Losses at the gene ends were 6 bases for V and 0 bases for J; bases not matched to a gene: 5. The CDR3 loop is CASRVAGANQETQYF. The DNA for the CDR3 is TGTGCCAGCAGGGTAGCGGGAGCTAACCAAGAGACCCAGTACTTC.

This clone occurred a few times. This chain connects TRBV7-9 to TRBJ2-7; D may be TRBD2 (5 bases). This CDR3 has 14 amino acids. CDR1 is SEHNR, CDR2 FQNEAQ, per germline (reference sequence). V lost 1 base to trimming and J lost 4 bases, with 11 bases between them. The CDR3 spells CASSLGADKYEQYF. The CDR3 DNA follows: TGTGCCAGCAGCTTAGGAGCGGATAAATACGAGCAGTACTTC.

The chain has TRBV6-6 and TRBJ1-4; 11 nucleotides agree with TRBD1. The length of the CDR3 is 15 residues. V was pared by 4 bases and J by 6 bases, with 4 bases of the junction left unmatched. CDR1 is MNHNY, CDR2 SVGAGI, per germline (reference sequence). CDR3 in DNA: TGTGCCAGCAGTTCGCCGGGACAGGGGGATGAAAAACTGTTTTTT. This sequence encodes CASSSPGQGDEKLFF.